Below, 18 T cell receptor beta chains from the same sample are listed, as sequenced in a study of shared clonotypes between healthy human individuals. Method: immunoSEQ multiplex PCR; TCRdb's copy keeps in-frame clones and lacks some. The sample has over a million clones, approximately 98.5% seen once. The sample taken for sequencing was naive CD4+ T cells sorted from blood. Subset noted: CD45RA+ positively selected. The receptor source for this set is a man aged 25-40 years in good health.

The chain combines TRBV7-8 with TRBJ1-5, with a possible D match to TRBD1 (6 bases). CDR3 size: 15 residues. Germline values: CDR1 SGHVS, CDR2 FQNEAQ. Trimming removed 8 bases at V and 0 bases at J, with 14 bases between. The DNA of the CDR3 is TGTGCCAGCGAGGCAGGGACACGTAGCAATCAGCCCCAGCATTTT. Its translation: CASEAGTRSNQPQHF.

The chain carries TRBV5-1 and TRBJ1-2, with D unresolved. CDR1 is SGHRS, CDR2 YFSETQ, per germline. The CDR3 sequence is 14 residues long. Between the trimmed V and J ends, which lost 3 bases and 3 bases, there was a span of 12 bases. CDR3 loop: CASSYKVWDYGYTF. For the CDR3, the DNA is TGCGCCAGCAGCTACAAGGTTTGGGACTATGGCTACACCTTC.

The J gene is TRBJ2-2, the V gene TRBV5-1; D unresolved. Germline V gene lookup returns CDR1 SGHRS and CDR2 YFSETQ. The CDR3 is made up of 15 amino acids. V lost 0 bases and J 3 bases, leaving 9 bases between the germline ends. CDR3 DNA: TGCGCCAGCAGCTTGGAGGGTCTGCACACCGGGGAGCTGTTTTTT. Protein sequence: CASSLEGLHTGELFF.

CDR3 residues: CASRGIGGAYEKLFF. The CDR3 DNA reads TGTGCCAGCCGAGGTATAGGGGGGGCGTATGAAAAACTGTTTTTT. The chain is built from TRBV2 and TRBJ1-4, with D possibly matching TRBD1 (6 bases). Deletions cut 8 bases from V and 6 bases from J, with 19 bases between. This CDR3 spans 15 amino acids. Germline CDR1 is SNHLY and CDR2 is FYNNEI.

This clone has just one count. The chain links TRBV5-5 to TRBJ2-1; D remains ambiguous. V lost 1 base and J lost 7, with 3 bases in between. This CDR3 comprises 11 residues. Germline V gives CDR1 SGHKS, CDR2 YYEKEE (reference sequence). The CDR3 is CASSLSNEQFF. DNA for the CDR3: TGTGCCAGCAGCTTGTCTAATGAGCAGTTCTTC.

The V gene is TRBV10-2, the J gene TRBJ2-1; D is possibly TRBD2 (5 bases). The CDR3 runs 17 residues. Germline values: CDR1 WSHSY, CDR2 SAAADI. Trimming took 2 bases from V and 3 from J, leaving 17 bases between them. CDR3 region: CASSEIPSGLLYNEQFF. The CDR3 DNA reads as TGCGCCAGCAGTGAGATTCCGAGCGGACTCCTCTACAATGAGCAGTTCTTC.

The V call is TRBV19, the J call TRBJ2-1; D is tentatively TRBD1 or TRBD2 (5 bases each). The CDR3 length is 14 residues. V was pared by 1 base and J by 8 bases, with 12 bases between. In germline, CDR1 is LNHDA, CDR2 SQIVND (reference sequence). CDR3 sequence reads: CASSIAGRGDEQFF. The CDR3 DNA reads TGTGCCAGTAGTATAGCAGGTCGAGGGGATGAGCAGTTCTTC.

The rearrangement links TRBV6-6 to TRBJ1-1, with D possibly TRBD1 on 5 matching bases. Germline V gene data show CDR1 as MNHNY and CDR2 as SVGAGI (reference sequence). The length of the CDR3 is 14 residues. V was clipped by 4 bases and J by 0 bases, with 9 bases between them. CDR3 in amino acids: CASSLQALNTEAFF. CDR3 nucleotide sequence: TGTGCCAGCAGTTTACAGGCCCTGAACACTGAAGCTTTCTTT.

This chain joins TRBV28 and TRBJ2-2; 10 nucleotides agree with TRBD1. The CDR3 has 15 amino acids. Germline V CDR1 and CDR2: MDHEN, SYDVKM. J was trimmed by 6 bases and V by 6 bases; bases with no gene match: 7. In DNA form, the CDR3 reads TGTGCCAGCAGCCACGTGACAGGGGGCCCCGGGGAGCTGTTTTTT. Amino acids: CASSHVTGGPGELFF.

As for this clone: This CDR3 is also generated by other DNA sequences in the sample. The chain links TRBV11-3 to TRBJ2-5; perhaps TRBD1 as D (6 bases). From germline, CDR1 is SGHNT and CDR2 YENEEA. Trimming pared 0 bases from V and 4 bases from J, leaving 6 bases between. The CDR3 length is 13 residues. The CDR3 DNA reads TGTGCCAGCAGCTTAGACAGGGGAGAGACCCAGTACTTC. This sequence encodes CASSLDRGETQYF.

The chain joins TRBV14 to TRBJ2-2; 7 nucleotides match TRBD2. The CDR3 consists of 16 residues. Germline V lookup: CDR1 SGHDN, CDR2 FVKESK. The ends lost 1 base at V and 0 bases at J; junction bases unmatched: 2. The DNA for the CDR3 is TGTGCCAGCAGCCAAGGACTAGCCGCGAACACCGGGGAGCTGTTTTTT. It translates to CASSQGLAANTGELFF.

Only one count was recorded for this clone. V usage is TRBV9 and J usage is TRBJ2-1; TRBD2 might be the D (5 bases). V lost 0 bases and J 7 bases, leaving 11 bases between the germline ends. The CDR3 runs 14 residues. CDR1 SGDLS and CDR2 YYNGEE come from the germline V gene. The CDR3 sequence: CASSVDQRLNEQFF. In nucleotides, the CDR3 is TGTGCCAGCAGCGTAGACCAGCGGCTTAATGAGCAGTTCTTC.

This chain uses TRBV5-1 with TRBJ2-1; D may be TRBD1 (5 bases). V dropped 0 bases and J dropped 2 bases, with 12 bases sitting between them. The CDR3 has 16 residues. Germline-derived CDR1 and CDR2 are SGHRS and YFSETQ. CDR3: CASSLGGLKTYNEQFF. The CDR3 region has the DNA TGCGCCAGCAGCTTGGGGGGCCTTAAAACCTACAATGAGCAGTTCTTC.

The rearrangement links TRBV18 to TRBJ2-1, with D perhaps TRBD2 (5 bases). Between the trimmed V and J ends, which lost 1 base and 2 bases, there was a span of 9 bases. This CDR3 has 15 residues. Germline V gives CDR1 KGHSH, CDR2 LQKENI. CDR3 sequence: CASSPRRDTYNEQFF. The CDR3 bases are TGTGCCAGCTCACCACGCCGGGATACCTACAATGAGCAGTTCTTC.

The rearrangement links TRBV2 to TRBJ2-5; 7 nucleotides align to TRBD2. CDR1 SNHLY and CDR2 FYNNEI come from the germline V gene. This CDR3 has 16 amino acids. The J segment lost 5 bases and the V segment lost 4 bases, leaving 13 bases of the junction unmatched. This CDR3 is CASSGERGPGVETQYF. The CDR3 DNA follows: TGTGCCAGCAGTGGTGAGCGGGGACCGGGTGTGGAGACCCAGTACTTC.

Comment on this clone: Other DNA sequences in the sample encode the same CDR3. The genes are TRBV28 and TRBJ2-1; tentative D call: TRBD2 (5 bases). Germline CDR1 and CDR2: MDHEN and SYDVKM. With 2 bases removed from V and 0 bases from J, the gap between germline ends came to 8 bases. CDR3 length: 15 residues. CDR3 region: CASSLAGSSYNEQFF. CDR3 sequence (DNA): TGTGCCAGCAGTTTAGCGGGCAGCTCCTACAATGAGCAGTTCTTC.

The chain recombines TRBV19 with TRBJ2-7, with a tentative D call TRBD2 (5 bases). Trimming took 5 bases from V and 3 from J, leaving 8 bases between them. The germline V gene has CDR1 LNHDA and CDR2 SQIVND (reference sequence). The CDR3 runs to 12 residues. The CDR3 loop is CASSSGVYEQYF. In DNA form, the CDR3 reads TGTGCCAGTAGTTCCGGGGTCTACGAGCAGTACTTC.

The chain uses TRBV7-2 and TRBJ2-7, with D perhaps TRBD1 (6 bases). Germline V CDR1 and CDR2: SGHTA, FQGNSA. This CDR3 spans 15 amino acids. The V gene lost 5 bases and the J gene lost 2 bases, with 16 bases spanning the gap. CDR3 nucleotides: TGTGCCAGCAGCCCCTATATGACAGGAACCTACGAGCAGTACTTC. It codes for CASSPYMTGTYEQYF.